The 13 T cell receptor beta chains in this list originate from one sample, sequenced in a study of blood T cell dynamics during melanoma immunotherapy. The time point: pre-treatment baseline. Profiling relied on immunoSEQ multiplex PCR, and the TCRdb table lists in-frame clones only, not all of them. The table has under 7,000 clones, 80% to 95% seen once; the top ten hold about 11%. Specimen: cell-free DNA from blood, collected from a patient treated with checkpoint blockade. These receptors were obtained from a human donor with melanoma.

The sample holds one count of this clone. The chain employs TRBV18 and TRBJ2-3; D not resolved. There are 13 residues in the CDR3. Germline V CDR1 and CDR2: KGHSH, LQKENI. V gave up 2 bases and J gave up 4 bases, with 7 bases separating them. The CDR3 reads CASSPDFADTQYF. CDR3 bases: TGTGCCAGCTCACCAGACTTCGCAGATACGCAGTATTTT. Full variable domain (outside the CDR3, taken from reference TRBV18 and TRBJ2-3): NAGVMQNPRHLVRRRGQEARLRCSPMKGHSHVYWYRQLPEEGLKFMVYLQKENIIDESGMPKERFSAEFPKEGPSILRIQQVVRGDSAAYFCASSPDFADTQYFGPGTRLTVL.

J is TRBJ1-6 and V is TRBV5-1; TRBD1 aligns across 8 bases. The V gene's germline CDR1 is SGHRS and CDR2 YFSETQ. Losses at the gene ends were 4 bases for V and 9 bases for J; bases not matched to a gene: 9. The CDR3 sequence is 15 residues long. CDR3 nucleotide sequence: TGCGCCAGCAGCCGGGACCAGGGGGCGAGTTCACCCCTCCACTTT. Translated: CASSRDQGASSPLHF. Full variable domain (rest looked up from reference TRBV5-1 and TRBJ1-6): KAGVTQTPRYLIKTRGQQVTLSCSPISGHRSVSWYQQTPGQGLQFLFEYFSETQRNKGNFPGRFSGRQFSNSRSEMNVSTLELGDSALYLCASSRDQGASSPLHFGNGTRLTVT.

This chain connects TRBV29-1 to TRBJ1-4; 8 bases are a match to TRBD1. The trim removed 6 bases at V and 0 bases at J, leaving 15 bases unmatched. The germline V gene encodes CDR1 SQVTM and CDR2 ANQGSEA. The CDR3 runs 18 residues. Here the CDR3 reads CSVATGTGHTATNEKLFF. CDR3 coding DNA: TGCAGCGTCGCGACCGGGACAGGACATACCGCAACTAATGAAAAACTGTTTTTT.

The rearrangement links TRBV6-5 to TRBJ2-7; 8 bases align to TRBD1. The ends lost 7 bases at V and 7 bases at J; junction bases unmatched: 12. The CDR3 extends over 14 amino acids. Germline values: CDR1 MNHEY, CDR2 SVGAGI. This chain's CDR3 is CASTWTGPFKEQYF. The CDR3 DNA reads as TGTGCCAGCACCTGGACAGGGCCGTTTAAAGAGCAGTACTTC.

The rearrangement joins TRBV19 to TRBJ1-4, with D perhaps TRBD1 (5 bases). The CDR3 is 17 amino acids. Germline loops: CDR1 LNHDA, CDR2 SQIVND (reference sequence). V was trimmed by 3 bases and J by 10 bases, leaving 24 bases between them. The CDR3 region is CASSIVLSGAPSSKLFF. CDR3 in DNA: TGTGCCAGTAGTATCGTTCTATCCGGGGCCCCTTCGTCAAAACTGTTTTTT.

The chain uses TRBV9 and TRBJ2-1, with D uncertain. Trimming cost V 0 bases and J 4 bases, with 8 bases left between them. The CDR3 spans 14 residues. Germline V lookup: CDR1 SGDLS, CDR2 YYNGEE. The CDR3: CASSVDGSYNEQFF. The CDR3 DNA follows: TGTGCCAGCAGCGTAGACGGGTCTTACAATGAGCAGTTCTTC.

The chain links TRBV19 to TRBJ1-1; 7 bases line up with TRBD1. Trimming cost V 7 bases and J 1 base; bases outside gene matches: 6. The CDR3 consists of 14 residues. Germline CDR1 and CDR2: LNHDA and SQIVND (reference sequence). CDR3 residues: CASISDRRNTEAFF. CDR3 nucleotides: TGTGCCAGTATTTCGGACAGGCGGAACACTGAAGCTTTCTTT. Together with reference TRBV19 and TRBJ1-1, the CDR3 gives the full variable domain: DGGITQSPKYLFRKEGQNVTLSCEQNLNHDAMYWYRQDPGQGLRLIYYSQIVNDFQKGDIAEGYSVSREKKESFPLTVTSAQKNPTAFYLCASISDRRNTEAFFGQGTRLTVV.

The sample holds one count of this clone. The chain combines TRBV28 with TRBJ2-3; TRBD2 matches 13 bases. Germline lookup yields CDR1 MDHEN and CDR2 SYDVKM. CDR3 length: 16 amino acids. Unmatched junction bases numbered 10, after V lost 6 bases and J lost 7 bases. The CDR3 loop is CASSLGLAGPGNTQYF. As DNA, the CDR3 is TGTGCCAGCAGCCTGGGACTAGCGGGACCGGGAAATACGCAGTATTTT.

The chain combines TRBV11-3 with TRBJ2-7, with 7 bases fitting TRBD2. The germline gives CDR1 SGHNT, CDR2 YENEEA. V trimming: 5 bases; J trimming: 3 bases; junction bases outside the gene matches: 4. The CDR3 contains 13 residues. The CDR3 region has the DNA TGTGCCAGCAGCCCCCGGGGGGACTACGAGCAGTACTTC. As protein: CASSPRGDYEQYF.

The chain uses TRBV6-1 and TRBJ2-5; no definite D call. Germline values: CDR1 MNHNS, CDR2 SASEGT. The CDR3 runs to 11 residues. Trimming cost V 8 bases and J 4 bases, with 8 bases left between them. CDR3 sequence: CASRRPETQYF. The DNA for the CDR3 is TGTGCCAGCCGCAGGCCAGAGACCCAGTACTTC.

This clone was observed a handful of times. This chain links TRBV2 with TRBJ1-1; no clear D gene. From germline, CDR1 is SNHLY and CDR2 FYNNEI. V was clipped by 0 bases and J by 2 bases, with 4 bases between them. This CDR3 is built from 13 residues. The CDR3: CASSEAINTEAFF. CDR3 bases: TGTGCCAGCAGTGAAGCCATAAACACTGAAGCTTTCTTT.

The chain uses TRBV5-5 and TRBJ1-2; the D is unclear. Trimming left V 0 bases short and J 4 bases short, with 10 bases between. Germline assignment: CDR1 SGHKS and CDR2 YYEKEE (reference sequence). The CDR3 loop spans 14 amino acids. The CDR3 sequence is CASSLEVVPYGYTF. For the CDR3, the DNA is TGTGCCAGCAGCTTGGAAGTTGTACCCTATGGCTACACCTTC.

This chain connects TRBV5-1 to TRBJ1-4; 9 nucleotides match TRBD1. The CDR3 has 14 residues. CDR1 SGHRS and CDR2 YFSETQ come from the germline V gene. The V gene end was trimmed by 4 bases and the J gene end by 6 bases; junction bases not matched to a gene: 4. CDR3 DNA: TGCGCCAGCAGCAGGGACAGGGTGGATGAAAAACTGTTTTTT. Amino acid sequence: CASSRDRVDEKLFF. The full variable domain, in which reference TRBV5-1 and TRBJ1-4 provide the parts outside the CDR3, is KAGVTQTPRYLIKTRGQQVTLSCSPISGHRSVSWYQQTPGQGLQFLFEYFSETQRNKGNFPGRFSGRQFSNSRSEMNVSTLELGDSALYLCASSRDRVDEKLFFGSGTQLSVL.